This entry describes one TCR beta chain. Its specificity is not known. This sample is part of a study of cytomegalovirus exposure and HLA in healthy donors. Background on the study: The roughly 120 validation repertoires, a later analysis reported, used the same platform as the roughly 660 repertoires from the first cohort. Broader study findings: High sensitivity and specificity were reportedly achieved when the classifier diagnosed cytomegalovirus status. The study recorded over 150 TCR beta chains that were cytomegalovirus-associated. Rare TCR sequences predominated, though certain public TCRs were found in many donors.

Clones were read by immunoSEQ multiplex PCR, and TCRdb kept only the in-frame ones, dropping some. The repertoire holds 260,000 or so clones, 87% seen once, with about 3% in the top ten. The CDR3 has 16 residues. Looked up from germline, CDR1 is MNHNY and CDR2 is SVGAGI (reference sequence). With V trimmed by 0 bases and J by 5 bases, 5 bases remained unmatched. This receptor was obtained from a man between 18 and 35 years old in good health and CMV-seronegative. This sequence joins TRBV6-6 and TRBJ2-7, with TRBD1 matching over 12 bases. The sample taken for sequencing was PBMCs. CDR3 loop: CASSYSVGTGGHEQYF. The CDR3 DNA is TGTGCCAGCAGTTACTCGGTGGGGACAGGGGGCCACGAGCAGTACTTC.